The clone carrying this TCR beta chain was seen many times. As yet, its antigen is unknown. Alpha and beta constant-region primers primed reverse transcription of 500 to 550 ng RNA. Alpha and beta chain libraries were made separately by chain-specific third strand synthesis with multiplexing indices. Each cDNA molecule was barcoded, and a single primer pair amplified each chain. Each CDR3 protein gets one entry after TCRdb re-called the 5' RACE reads with MiXCR. The repertoire includes 6,500 to 10,000 distinct CDR3 sequences, around 9.3% of them detected once, and under 25% sits in the top ten. This record belongs to a study of HIV-infected patients and healthy controls. The ends lost 3 bases at V and 3 bases at J; junction bases unmatched: 5. The V gene's germline CDR1 is LNHNV and CDR2 YYDKDF (reference sequence). The CDR3 is 16 residues long. Study findings and constraints: Slight age and sex differences between study cohorts did not explain the diversity differences.

Roughly three months, about 14 weeks, into antiretroviral therapy, follow-up blood was collected. All unsorted peripheral T cells were captured because whole blood was used without fractionation. The chain uses TRBV15 and TRBJ1-6; 7 bases fit TRBD1. Sequences were derived from blood, sampled during antiretroviral therapy. This receptor was obtained from an adult with HIV infection. The CDR3 DNA is TGTGCCACCAGCAGGGCAAGACAGGGCTATAATTCACCCCTCCACTTT. It encodes CATSRARQGYNSPLHF.